This T cell receptor beta chain was observed in a study of tumor T cells in aggressive B-cell lymphoma. Clones were sequenced by immunoSEQ multiplex PCR, and TCRdb holds only the in-frame ones, with some missing. The data show about 7,400 clones, under 85% seen once. The germline V gene has CDR1 MNHEY and CDR2 SVGAGI. The CDR3 spans 15 residues. The V and J ends lost 5 bases and 4 bases respectively, with 14 bases between them. The receptor comes from an adult with diffuse large B cell lymphoma. The specimen sequenced was tumor tissue. The chain employs TRBV6-5 and TRBJ2-2; possibly TRBD2 for D (6 bases). The DNA of the CDR3 is TGTGCCAGCAGTCCCCTGGGAGCGGGCACCGGGGAGCTGTTTTTT. Amino acids: CASSPLGAGTGELFF.